The clone carrying this T cell receptor (beta chain) was recorded a few times. The antigen remains undetermined. TCRdb independently ran MiXCR on the 5' RACE reads; one entry per CDR3 protein. This table has approximately 300,000 distinct CDR3 sequences, approximately 11% appearing once. The V gene's germline CDR1 is SGHTA and CDR2 FQGNSA. The length of the CDR3 is 15 residues. The germline V and J ends were trimmed by 5 bases and 1 base, with 14 bases remaining between them. These data belong to a study of T cells after yellow fever vaccination. The wider study: SMART-Seq v4 Ultra Low Input served to prepare low-cell-number fractions. Study-level findings and limits: Most primary-vaccination clones recurred post-booster (approximately 96% CD4, 88% CD8).

This sequence was found in a young man who received the YFV17D yellow fever vaccine. The chain has TRBV7-2 and TRBJ2-5, with a possible D match to TRBD2 (6 bases). The sample here was CD4+ T cells sorted from PBMCs, taken 45 days after the yellow fever booster vaccination. The CDR3 here is CASSPPGGTQETQYF. DNA for the CDR3: TGTGCCAGCAGCCCTCCTGGAGGGACCCAAGAGACCCAGTACTTC.